The 13 T cell receptor beta chains presented below share a single source sample, sequenced in a study of blood T cell repertoires in COVID-19. Sequencing was performed with immunoSEQ multiplex PCR; in TCRdb, only in-frame clones are kept and a portion is missing. Of roughly 57,000 clones in the sample, over 70% are singletons; the top ten hold over 11%. The sample taken for sequencing was peripheral blood. All receptors derive from a woman between 65 and 79 years old with acute or convalescent COVID-19.

This clone was seen a few times. J is TRBJ1-1 and V is TRBV19; D unclear. The CDR3 contains 17 residues. Germline-derived CDR1 and CDR2 are LNHDA and SQIVND (reference sequence). Deletions cut 4 bases from V and 5 bases from J, with 23 bases between. The CDR3 DNA reads as TGTGCCAGTAGTACATCTTTGGGTCCGGGGTCGCAAACTGAAGCTTTCTTT. This codes for CASSTSLGPGSQTEAFF.

V gene TRBV5-1 combines with J gene TRBJ2-5; 7 nucleotides align to TRBD2. The germline V gene has CDR1 SGHRS and CDR2 YFSETQ. With 1 base clipped from V and 2 bases from J, the junction kept 2 bases outside the gene matches. This CDR3 is 14 amino acids long. The CDR3 reads CASSLRGLQETQYF. CDR3 coding DNA: TGCGCCAGCAGCTTGAGGGGACTACAAGAGACCCAGTACTTC.

This clone was observed a few times. The rearrangement links TRBV6-6 to TRBJ1-2; D is uncertain. Germline CDR1 and CDR2: MNHNY and SVGAGI (reference sequence). The V end was cut by 0 bases, the J end by 8 bases, with 13 bases between. The CDR3 is made up of 14 amino acids. The CDR3 nucleotides read TGTGCCAGCAGTTACTCGGCCTCCAGTACCGGCTACACCTTC. Translating it yields CASSYSASSTGYTF.

The chain uses TRBV30 and TRBJ2-1; D not resolved. Looked up from germline, CDR1 is GTSNPN and CDR2 is SVGIG (reference sequence). Trimming took off 4 bases at V and 7 bases at J, with 17 bases between the two ends. This CDR3 has 14 amino acids. For the CDR3, the DNA is TGTGCCTGGACGCGGCATCCCTTAATTAATGAGCAGTTCTTC. This codes for CAWTRHPLINEQFF.

The genes are TRBV6-2 or TRBV6-3 and TRBJ2-5, with TRBD2 as a possible D gene (5 bases). The V end lost 4 bases, the J end lost 2 bases, and 14 bases lay between the germline ends. From germline, CDR1 is MNHEY and CDR2 SVGEGT. This CDR3 comprises 15 residues. The CDR3 DNA is TGTGCCAGCAGTTCTTTGTCGGGAAGACAAGAGACCCAGTACTTC. This gives the protein CASSSLSGRQETQYF.

This clone showed up just a few times. This chain joins TRBV7-6 and TRBJ1-3; TRBD1 matches at 9 bases. This CDR3 comprises 16 residues. The germline gives CDR1 SGHVS, CDR2 FNYEAQ. V lost 5 bases, J lost 2 bases, and 7 bases stayed unmatched. The CDR3 nucleotides are TGTGCCAGCAGCATACAGGACAGGGGCGCTGGAAACACCATATATTTT. This translates into CASSIQDRGAGNTIYF.

The V call is TRBV11-2, the J call TRBJ1-2; D is uncertain. V was cut by 1 base and J by 4 bases, with 13 bases left in between. Per the germline V gene, CDR1 is SGHAT and CDR2 is FQNNGV. This CDR3 is built from 15 residues. CDR3 sequence: CASSLGGEKPYGYTF. CDR3 nucleotide sequence: TGTGCCAGCAGCTTAGGGGGAGAGAAACCCTATGGCTACACCTTC.

This clone was detected a few times. The gene calls are TRBV18 and TRBJ1-2; 7 nucleotides agree with TRBD1. The CDR3 is 14 amino acids. V shed 4 bases and J 8 bases; nucleotides not matched to a gene: 10. In germline, CDR1 is KGHSH, CDR2 LQKENI. CDR3 sequence: CASSLTQGGWGYTF. CDR3 coding DNA: TGTGCCAGCTCACTTACCCAAGGGGGCTGGGGCTACACCTTC.

The chain recombines TRBV7-2 with TRBJ2-7; 11 nucleotides align to TRBD2. The J segment lost 3 bases and the V segment lost 4 bases, leaving 11 bases of the junction unmatched. CDR1 and CDR2 (germline): SGHTA, FQGNSA. The CDR3 contains 17 residues. The CDR3 loop reads CASSSPWVAGGNYEQYF. The DNA of the CDR3 is TGTGCCAGCAGCTCTCCCTGGGTAGCGGGGGGGAACTACGAGCAGTACTTC.

The chain is built from TRBV7-3 and TRBJ2-1; the D gene is possibly TRBD2 (6 bases). The CDR3 is 12 amino acids. Germline CDR1 and CDR2: SGHTA and FQGTGA. V was cut by 4 bases and J by 7 bases, with 8 bases left in between. CDR3 in amino acids: CASSYGGNEQFF. For the CDR3, the DNA is TGTGCCAGCAGCTACGGGGGTAATGAGCAGTTCTTC.

This sequence joins TRBV10-3 and TRBJ1-5; TRBD1 aligns across 8 bases. J lost 2 bases, V lost 0 bases, and 0 bases had no gene match. Germline CDR1 and CDR2: ENHRY and SYGVKD. The CDR3 is made up of 15 amino acids. The DNA of the CDR3 is TGTGCCATCAGTGAGTCGGACAGGGGCAATCAGCCCCAGCATTTT. Protein sequence: CAISESDRGNQPQHF.

The gene calls are TRBV6-5 and TRBJ2-1, with 8 bases fitting TRBD1. The V gene's germline CDR1 is MNHEY and CDR2 SVGAGI. After removal of 7 bases from V and 3 bases from J, the junction contained 5 bases not matched to a gene. The CDR3 consists of 14 residues. DNA of the CDR3: TGTGCCAGCACTAGACAGGGGATCTACAATGAGCAGTTCTTC. Translation: CASTRQGIYNEQFF.

This chain joins TRBV12-3 or TRBV12-4 and TRBJ2-1; D gene ambiguous. Trimming took 6 bases from V and 7 from J, leaving 13 bases between them. This CDR3 has 13 amino acids. DNA for the CDR3: TGTGCCAGCAGCACCGCCGGTGTGAATGAGCAGTTCTTC. Translation gives CASSTAGVNEQFF.